This entry features one T cell receptor (beta chain) sequence. Its antigen is unidentified. Its ends do not fully match the called genes, so a read error is possible. Clones were sequenced by immunoSEQ multiplex PCR, and TCRdb holds only the in-frame ones, with some missing. The sample lists a few thousand clones; 91% were seen once. This specimen belongs to a study of neoadjuvant nivolumab and ipilimumab in lung cancer. For the study at large: The combination arm added day-1 ipilimumab 1 mg/kg to nivolumab 3 mg/kg on days 1, 15, 29.

Germline-derived CDR1 and CDR2 are SSHAT and FNYEAQ (reference sequence). This CDR3 is built from 14 residues. Study-level points and caveats: Pretherapy blood TCR richness correlated positively with resected tumor richness. Compared with tumor-adjacent uninvolved lung, resected tumors showed greater richness and clonality.

The sequences come from blood, collected after neoadjuvant nivolumab, alone or with ipilimumab, at or shortly before surgery. The sequence derives from an adult with non-small cell lung cancer. Some clones in this sample may be carry-over from other donors' samples. This chain links TRBV7-7 with TRBJ2-3, with a tentative D call TRBD1 (6 bases). The CDR3 nucleotides are TGTGCTAGCAGCTTGGGGGCTAGCACAGATACGCAGTATTTT. Residues: CASSLGASTDTQYF.